This T cell receptor beta chain comes out of a study of human T cells and chemical hapten exposure (dated by TCRdb to about 2021). Study-level background: For sensitization, 2% DPC in acetone was applied to a 2 cm by 2 cm area of upper inner arm skin. Weekly therapeutic DPC doses were additionally applied to the scalp of patients throughout the approximately 24-week study period. Patch testing on the upper back used Finn chambers containing 0.01% DPC, with scoring done after 6 days according to International Contact Dermatitis Research Group standards. The mostly female patient cohort included alopecia areata with under or over 50% scalp involvement, alopecia totalis and alopecia universalis. The libraries were sequenced as a pool, and the TCR yield per sample differed mostly because of small variations in library volumes within the pool. In alopecia patients, the study followed how the peripheral blood TCR repertoire changed in vivo over primary and secondary sensitization to diphenylcyclopropenone (DPC), a hapten. Blood samples were taken from patients before sensitization (week 0) and at 2, 6 and about 24 weeks after DPC sensitization. Blood for TCR sequencing was provided by twenty-nine alopecia patients at one to four time points (pre-sensitization, 2, 6 and 24 weeks). What the research found in general, with its limitations: All patients had alopecia, a presumed autoimmune disease, so their immune response might differ from that of healthy individuals. Patch test score was positively correlated with the number of PT1 expanded TCRs, with significance at thresholds 8, 16 and 32 but not at 4. Compared with pre-sensitization or healthy control sets, expanded TCRs formed significantly more large CDR3 similarity clusters, which is consistent with antigen-driven responses. The number of TCRs above 1 in 1000 frequency did not change with DPC sensitization; there was no evidence of global repertoire structure alterations. After repeated subsampling, changes were observed in the strength of the expansion versus patch-test correlation and in the threshold at which the correlation became significant.

What the time point label conveys for this sample: pre-sensitization, week 0. In the paper's terms, the treatment or condition label means: therapeutic diphenylcyclopropenone sensitization with weekly scalp DPC. At each patch-test visit, blood was drawn before the patch test was applied. Patients were considered eligible if aged 18 to 70, diagnosed with alopecia and deemed suitable for DPC therapy, and patients were excluded if pregnant. Total RNA was isolated from unfractionated whole blood collected in Tempus Blood RNA tubes. To prepare the library, RACE was applied. Sequenced on a NextSeq 500. During library preparation, unique molecular identifiers were attached to individual cDNA molecules so that TCRs could be counted in a quantitative, reproducible way. Both TCR alpha and TCR beta chains were sequenced from each blood RNA sample. In the source study's methods: The median number of TCRs per sample was 90,000 to 100,000, ranging from 23,224 to 690,600. V, J and CDR3 annotation of the TCR reads was performed with the Decombinator software suite. For the PS versus PT1 abundance plots, all samples were subsampled to the same number of TCRs (28,000). Expanded TCRs were defined as absent before sensitization and observed at least eight times at the 2-week time point. TCRdb reran the public reads through fastp at Q25 and MiXCR, keeping productive beta chains. One record per CDR3 amino acid sequence lists the most common genes and DNA. The V and J calls follow TCRdb's processing rather than the paper's. This sample lists more than 150,000 distinct CDR3 sequences; around 30% were detected once. The top ten clones comprise roughly 3% of the sample.

Via the germline V gene, CDR1 is MNHEY and CDR2 SVGEGT. The CDR3 starts with the cysteine, ends with the phenylalanine, and has 16 residues. This entry keeps only the CDR3 DNA: 48 bases, framed from base 1. The germline V end is reduced by 5 bases and the J end by 5 bases; junction bases left unmatched: 10. Details on this clonotype: The specificity of this receptor is unknown. No much larger clone exists at a distance of one base, and base qualities are not known.

The material sequenced was whole blood, taken in connection with sensitization to the hapten diphenylcyclopropenone (DPC). In this chain, TRBV6-2 or TRBV6-3 is recombined with TRBJ1-5; TRBD1 matches 9 bases in the middle. This clonotype originated in a young woman with alopecia areata. Some clones in this sample may be carry-over from other donors' samples. The bases are TGTGCCAGCAGTGCCGCCGGGACAGGGACGGATCAGCCCCAGCATTTT. It encodes CASSAAGTGTDQPQHF.